This T cell receptor beta chain was profiled in a study of blood T cell repertoires in COVID-19. In the study overall: Both acute and convalescent COVID-19 samples were obtained from the United States, Italy and Spain.

The CDR3 loop spans 14 amino acids. Germline V CDR1 and CDR2: SGHAT, FQNNGV. After removal of 5 bases from V and 1 base from J, the junction contained 2 bases not matched to a gene. Only in-frame clones appear in the TCRdb table, and some are missing; sequencing was by immunoSEQ multiplex PCR. The data show 200,000 to 300,000 clones, roughly 82% seen once. This sequence joins TRBV11-2 and TRBJ2-3; 8 bases fit TRBD1. The sequenced sample was peripheral blood. The receptor was isolated from a woman between 65 and 79 years old with acute or convalescent COVID-19. CDR3 sequence: CASSGRGRTDTQYF. The CDR3 DNA sequence: TGTGCCAGCAGCGGCAGGGGGCGCACAGATACGCAGTATTTT.